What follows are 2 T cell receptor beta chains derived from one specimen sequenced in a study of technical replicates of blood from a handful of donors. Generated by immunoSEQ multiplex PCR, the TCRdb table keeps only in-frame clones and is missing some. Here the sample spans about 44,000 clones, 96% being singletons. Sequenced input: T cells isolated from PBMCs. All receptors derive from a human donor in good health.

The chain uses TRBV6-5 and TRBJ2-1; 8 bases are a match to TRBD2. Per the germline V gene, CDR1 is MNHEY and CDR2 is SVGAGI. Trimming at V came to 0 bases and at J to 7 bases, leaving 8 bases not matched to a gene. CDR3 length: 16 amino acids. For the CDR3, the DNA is TGTGCCAGCAGTTACTCTCCGGGAGGGCCGGGTAATGAGCAGTTCTTC. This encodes CASSYSPGGPGNEQFF.

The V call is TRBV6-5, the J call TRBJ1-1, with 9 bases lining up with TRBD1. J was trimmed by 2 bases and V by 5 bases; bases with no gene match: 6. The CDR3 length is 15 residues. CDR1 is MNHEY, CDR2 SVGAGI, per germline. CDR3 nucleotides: TGTGCCAGCAGTAACAGGGGGCTCCCTAACACTGAAGCTTTCTTT. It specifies CASSNRGLPNTEAFF.